This T cell receptor (beta chain) is from a study of human T cells and chemical hapten exposure. Time point specified: patch test 2, 6 weeks after DPC sensitization. Treatment here: therapeutic diphenylcyclopropenone sensitization with weekly scalp DPC. TCRdb recomputed calls from the RACE reads with MiXCR, one row per CDR3 protein. The sample lists 80,000 to 95,000 distinct CDR3 sequences; under 14% were seen once. This clonotype was observed a few times. V was pared by 3 bases and J by 1 base, with 2 bases of the junction left unmatched. The germline CDR1 and CDR2 sequences are SGHTA and FQGNSA. This CDR3 has 15 residues.

This rearrangement joins TRBV7-2 to TRBJ2-3, with 9 bases matching TRBD2. The material sequenced was whole blood, taken in connection with sensitization to the hapten diphenylcyclopropenone (DPC). This receptor was taken from a man between 18 and 35 years old with alopecia areata. Some clones in this sample may be carry-over from other donors' samples. Written as DNA, the CDR3 is TGTGCCAGCAGCTTCCCTAGCGGGGGCACAGATACGCAGTATTTT. Amino acids: CASSFPSGGTDTQYF. Together with reference TRBV7-2 and TRBJ2-3, the CDR3 gives the full variable domain: GAGVSQSPSNKVTEKGKDVELRCDPISGHTALYWYRQSLGQGLEFLIYFQGNSAPDKSGLPSDRFSAERTGGSVSTLTIQRTQQEDSAVYLCASSFPSGGTDTQYFGPGTRLTVL.